The 11 T cell receptor beta chains below come from one sample, sequenced in a study of molecular identifiers for immune sequencing clone quantification. TCRdb reprocessed the PCR reads with MiXCR, giving one entry per CDR3 protein. The sample yields over 550,000 distinct CDR3 sequences, about 25% seen once. Sequencing was done on a sample of naive CD8+ T cells from blood, with Jurkat cell RNA spiked in. The subset is: FACS-sorted CD8+CD4-CCR7+CD45RA+ naive T cells. Source of these receptors: a human donor in good health. Some libraries in this study had Jurkat cell RNA spiked in.

This clonotype was seen more than once but under ten times. The gene calls are TRBV7-8 and TRBJ1-5, with D tentatively TRBD1 (5 bases). The CDR3 has 14 residues. Looked up from germline, CDR1 is SGHVS and CDR2 is FQNEAQ. Deletions cut 4 bases from V and 7 bases from J, with 14 bases between. This CDR3 reads CASSSPGKHQPQHF. CDR3 nucleotide sequence: TGTGCCAGCAGCTCACCAGGGAAACACCAGCCCCAGCATTTT.

The chain employs TRBV6-6 and TRBJ2-5; tentative D call: TRBD1 (6 bases). V was pared by 3 bases and J by 5 bases, with 22 bases between. The CDR3 runs 17 residues. Germline loops: CDR1 MNHNY, CDR2 SVGAGI (reference sequence). For the CDR3, the DNA is TGTGCCAGCAGTTATATTGGTCTGGGGGCGATAGGCGAGACCCAGTACTTC. Translation: CASSYIGLGAIGETQYF.

This rearrangement joins TRBV7-3 to TRBJ1-5, with D unresolved. Germline CDR1 reads SGHTA; CDR2 reads FQGTGA. This CDR3 is built from 17 residues. V was trimmed by 5 bases and J by 1 base, leaving 18 bases between them. DNA of the CDR3: TGTGCCAGCAGCCTGGGAAGGGTGACCCAAAGCAATCAGCCCCAGCATTTT. It translates to CASSLGRVTQSNQPQHF.

This clonotype was observed many times. The V call is TRBV20-1, the J call TRBJ2-5; 8 nucleotides align to TRBD2. The CDR3 is 15 residues long. Germline V CDR1 and CDR2: DFQATT, SNEGSKA (reference sequence). J was trimmed by 2 bases and V by 2 bases; bases with no gene match: 7. The CDR3, as DNA: TGCAGTGCTAGACCTCCGGGACTAGGACAAGAGACCCAGTACTTC. It translates to CSARPPGLGQETQYF.

This clonotype was seen a few times. V is TRBV27 and J is TRBJ1-5; D gene ambiguous. Deletions cut 5 bases from V and 0 bases from J, with 14 bases between. Germline V gene data show CDR1 as MNHEY and CDR2 as SMNVEV (reference sequence). The CDR3 has 16 amino acids. The DNA for the CDR3 is TGTGCCAGCAGTCCCACAACGGTTCCTAGCAATCAGCCCCAGCATTTT. Its protein product is CASSPTTVPSNQPQHF.

This clonotype showed up many times. The chain joins TRBV5-1 to TRBJ2-2; a possible D gene is TRBD1 (6 bases). Germline CDR1 SGHRS, CDR2 YFSETQ. This CDR3 is built from 17 residues. V was cut by 0 bases and J by 5 bases, with 17 bases left in between. The CDR3 nucleotides read TGCGCCAGCAGCTTGGAACAGGGAACTATATTGACCGGGGAGCTGTTTTTT. Encoded protein: CASSLEQGTILTGELFF.

This clonotype was seen a handful of times. The rearrangement joins TRBV29-1 to TRBJ2-7, with a weak D call TRBD2 (7 bases). V lost 1 base and J lost 5, with 9 bases in between. The CDR3 spans 12 residues. Germline V gene sequence: CDR1 SQVTM, CDR2 ANQGSEA. The chain's CDR3 is CSVEGGGHEQYF. CDR3 DNA sequence: TGCAGCGTTGAAGGGGGGGGCCACGAGCAGTACTTC.

The V and J genes are TRBV20-1 and TRBJ2-7; the D gene is possibly TRBD1 (5 bases). From germline, CDR1 is DFQATT and CDR2 SNEGSKA (reference sequence). This CDR3 is built from 16 residues. The V gene lost 1 base and the J gene lost 3 bases, with 19 bases spanning the gap. Here the CDR3 reads CSARGLPGMAFYEQYF. The CDR3 DNA follows: TGCAGTGCTAGAGGGCTTCCAGGGATGGCTTTCTACGAGCAGTACTTC.

The chain uses TRBV19 and TRBJ2-6, with D unresolved. V gave up 0 bases and J gave up 2 bases, with 2 bases separating them. CDR3 length: 14 amino acids. Germline loops: CDR1 LNHDA, CDR2 SQIVND (reference sequence). In DNA form, the CDR3 reads TGTGCCAGTAGTATAGACGCTGGGGCCAACGTCCTGACTTTC. This sequence encodes CASSIDAGANVLTF.

Regarding this clonotype: A read error is possible here, since a much larger clone lies one base away. No conserved phenylalanine or tryptophan is present at the end of the CDR3, so a read error is the likely explanation. V and J are TRBV7-9 and TRBJ2-7, with 10 bases identical to TRBD1. The V and J ends lost 5 bases and 3 bases, in that order; junction bases with no gene match: 7. CDR1 and CDR2 (germline): SEHNR, FQNEAQ (reference sequence). The CDR3 is 15 residues long. CDR3 sequence reads: CASSPPRTGGYEQYS. CDR3 nucleotide sequence: TGTGCCAGCAGCCCCCCCCGGACAGGGGGCTACGAGCAGTACTCC.

This clonotype occurred many times. This chain connects TRBV6-2 or TRBV6-3 to TRBJ1-1; a possible D gene is TRBD1 (5 bases). This CDR3 spans 15 amino acids. Germline lookup yields CDR1 MNHEY and CDR2 SVGEGT. V lost 7 bases and J lost 5, with 20 bases in between. The CDR3 DNA sequence: TGTGCCAGCATCCTAAATAGGAGTTGGGGGACTGAAGCTTTCTTT. Protein product: CASILNRSWGTEAFF.